This T cell receptor (beta chain) is drawn from a study of shared clonotypes between healthy human individuals (dated by TCRdb to the early 2020s). In the study overall: Two women and a few men aged 18 to 49 years were included in the cohort. Per donor, leukapheresis produced somewhere between about 0.94 and 8.9 billion PBMCs. For each donor, CD4 naive and CD4 memory were each given three plates, CD8 naive was given two plates, and CD8 memory was given one plate. Libraries were prepared and TCR repertoires were sequenced by different laboratories using diverse techniques, in order to increase sequencing depth and limit assay-specific biases. The study deeply sequenced blood TCR repertoires of several healthy adults to estimate repertoire size and the extent of clonotype sharing between individuals. The paper's findings and limits, for the study overall: When several donors were compared, the shared fraction of clonotypes was about 5.4% for naive CD4, over 3% for naive CD8, about 2.4% for memory CD4, and 0.3% to 0.5% for memory CD8. Larger estimated clonotype richness was generally found for naive subsets than for memory subsets. Incomplete sequencing was indicated by rarefaction of sorted-subset datasets, despite the large sequencing depth. Higher generation probabilities were observed for clonotypes shared by all four sorted-subset donors than for non-shared clonotypes. Sampling was restricted to blood, and TCR repertoires in tissues likely differ from the TCR repertoires found in blood. Based on pairwise subsampling, the degree of clonotype sharing among donors was expected to be affected by sequencing depth. The small number of donors limited the genetic and exposure-history diversity represented.

The CDR3 runs 15 residues from the cysteine to the phenylalanine. Only the CDR3 DNA is retained, 45 bases long and in frame from the first base. As encoded in the germline V gene (reference sequence), CDR1 is SEHNR while CDR2 is FQNEAQ. V loses 2 bases, J loses 1 base, and the germline ends lie 6 bases apart. The donors were healthy, HIV-negative adults with no recently reported acute infections or vaccinations. Only Caucasian adults living in Nashville, Tennessee, USA were represented among the donors. CD4+ T cells were enriched by magnetic negative selection; naive cells were then positively selected on CD45RA, and the negative fraction formed the memory subset. After blood collection by leukapheresis, PBMCs were isolated using Ficoll-Histopaque density gradient centrifugation and then cryopreserved in the vapor phase of liquid nitrogen. Purity and quantity of every magnetically sorted T cell population were checked by analytical flow cytometry. Genomic DNA was isolated from each sorted fraction and quantified by UV absorbance on a Nanodrop 2000c.

In regard to this clone: Its antigen remains unidentified. The sample holds no much larger clone one base away, and base qualities are not on file.

TCR CDR3 regions were amplified from genomic DNA by multiplex PCR using the deep immunoSEQ assay. Genomic DNA extracted from each cell subset was distributed evenly over all wells of several immunoSEQ 96-well plates, and each plate served as one replicate. For sorted subsets, 200 to 250 ng genomic DNA, equal to tens of thousands of T cell genomes, was loaded into each replicate PCR. Purified libraries were measured with a Qubit 3.0 fluorometer, size-checked on a Bioanalyzer 2100, and measured again with the KAPA Library Quantification kit. Each immunoSEQ 96-well plate was sequenced on its own single-read 150-cycle Illumina NextSeq 550 flow cell. The original pipeline was this. Because the immunoSEQ output held only junctional sequences and lacked quality scores, the filtering could not match the filtering applied to full-length reads. Sequences were annotated with PyIR, a Python wrapper for IgBLAST v1.9, using IMGT germline references to assign V/J genes and CDR3. Any read was removed if the V/J assignment was weak (E-value above 1e-6), the CDR3 was missing, or the read contained stop codons, out-of-frame junctions, or ambiguous translated residues. V3J clonotypes were defined as sequences sharing an identical inferred V gene, J gene, and CDR3 amino acid sequence. To compute the percentage overlap between repertoires, the number of shared unique clonotypes was divided by the size of the smaller repertoire. Three approaches were used to assess repertoire richness: RTK rarefaction, the Chao1 estimator, and Recon v2.1 estimates of unobserved clonotypes. OLGA was used to compute generation probabilities for all TCRbeta clonotypes that the gDNA method yielded from a handful of donors. Here the immuneACCESS table is served through TCRdb, limited to in-frame sequences with V and J called. Missing clones are a known gap in these copies; in checked studies unresolved V genes cover under half, and the rest lacks a known reason. The V and J calls and clone size come from that table; D and trimming were worked out from the DNA. For this sample the table gives roughly 2.5 million clones, of which more than 90% were detected only once. Together, the top ten hold around 0.15% of the sample.

This receptor was identified in a man between 18 and 35 years old in good health. The chain is made from TRBV7-9 and TRBJ2-6, with no confident D gene call. Source material: naive CD4+ T cells sorted from blood. This sample's cell subset or site label indicates: CD45RA+ positively selected. This receptor has the CDR3 CASSLHGSGANVLTF. The DNA is as follows: TGTGCCAGCAGCTTACATGGGTCTGGGGCCAACGTCCTGACTTTC. Reference TRBV7-9 and TRBJ2-6 genes cover what lies past the CDR3, so the full variable domain is DTGVSQNPRHKITKRGQNVTFRCDPISEHNRLYWYRQTLGQGPEFLTYFQNEAQLEKSRLLSDRFSAERPKGSFSTLEIQRTEQGDSAMYLCASSLHGSGANVLTFGAGSRLTVL.